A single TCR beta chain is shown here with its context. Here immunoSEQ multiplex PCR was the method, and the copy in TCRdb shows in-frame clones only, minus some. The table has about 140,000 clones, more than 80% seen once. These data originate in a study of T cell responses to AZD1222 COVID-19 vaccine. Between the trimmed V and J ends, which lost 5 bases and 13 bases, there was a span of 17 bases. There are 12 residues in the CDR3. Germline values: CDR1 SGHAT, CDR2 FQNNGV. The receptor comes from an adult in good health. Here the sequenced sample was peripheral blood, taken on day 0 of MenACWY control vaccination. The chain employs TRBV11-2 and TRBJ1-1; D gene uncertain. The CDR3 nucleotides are TGTGCCAGCAGCCAGACTAGGACCGGAGTTTTCTTT. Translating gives CASSQTRTGVFF.